This TCR beta chain stems from a study of cytomegalovirus exposure and HLA in healthy donors. Background on the study: For the approximately 400 genotyped donors, approximately 83% fell within the Caucasian-associated ancestry cluster. Findings and caveats of the study: There were several of the most significant clusters that appeared linked to common viral pathogens in a later analysis. Donor immune exposure was known only as CMV serostatus.

Notes on this clone: Its antigen is not known.

CDR1 SGHVS and CDR2 FNYEAQ come from the germline V gene. The CDR3 runs 14 residues. Trimming left V 5 bases short and J 10 bases short, with 15 bases between. It was with 60 Vbeta and 13 Jbeta primers that the PCR ran. The table came from immunoSEQ multiplex PCR; TCRdb's copy has only in-frame clones and leaves some out. The data show some 200,000 clones, with 80% to 85% seen just once and roughly 6.3% held by the top ten. Input material: PBMCs. The chain has TRBV7-6 and TRBJ1-6; D might be TRBD1 (6 bases). The clonotype was recovered from a middle-aged man in good health and CMV-seropositive. This chain's CDR3 is CASSPQGGSSPLHF. The CDR3 DNA is TGTGCCAGCAGCCCACAGGGCGGAAGCTCACCCCTCCACTTT.